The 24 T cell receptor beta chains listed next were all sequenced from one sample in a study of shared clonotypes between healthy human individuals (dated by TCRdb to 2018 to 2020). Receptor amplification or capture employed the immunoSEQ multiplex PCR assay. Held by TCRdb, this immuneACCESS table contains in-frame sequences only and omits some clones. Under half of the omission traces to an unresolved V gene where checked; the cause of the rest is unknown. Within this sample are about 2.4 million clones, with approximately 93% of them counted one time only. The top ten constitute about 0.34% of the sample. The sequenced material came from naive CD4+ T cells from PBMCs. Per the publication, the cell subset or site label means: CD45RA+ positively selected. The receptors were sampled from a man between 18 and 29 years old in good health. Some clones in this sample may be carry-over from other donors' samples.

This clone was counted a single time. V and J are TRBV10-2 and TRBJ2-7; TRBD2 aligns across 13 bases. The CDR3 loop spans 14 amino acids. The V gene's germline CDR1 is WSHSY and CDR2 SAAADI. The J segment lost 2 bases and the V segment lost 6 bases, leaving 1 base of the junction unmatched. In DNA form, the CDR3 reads TGCGCCAGCAGACTAGCGGGAGGGCCCTACGAGCAGTACTTC. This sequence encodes CASRLAGGPYEQYF.

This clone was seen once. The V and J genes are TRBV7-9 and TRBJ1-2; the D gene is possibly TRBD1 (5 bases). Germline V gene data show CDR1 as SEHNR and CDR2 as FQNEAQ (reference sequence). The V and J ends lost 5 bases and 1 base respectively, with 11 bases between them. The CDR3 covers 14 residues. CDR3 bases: TGTGCCAGCAGCCCTGCAGGGTTTAACTATGGCTACACCTTC. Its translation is CASSPAGFNYGYTF.

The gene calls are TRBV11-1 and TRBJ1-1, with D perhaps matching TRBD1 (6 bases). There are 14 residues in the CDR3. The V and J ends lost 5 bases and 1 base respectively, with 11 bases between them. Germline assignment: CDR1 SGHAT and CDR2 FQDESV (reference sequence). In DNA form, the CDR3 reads TGTGCCAGCAGCCCGTCCAGGGGGAACACTGAAGCTTTCTTT. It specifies CASSPSRGNTEAFF.

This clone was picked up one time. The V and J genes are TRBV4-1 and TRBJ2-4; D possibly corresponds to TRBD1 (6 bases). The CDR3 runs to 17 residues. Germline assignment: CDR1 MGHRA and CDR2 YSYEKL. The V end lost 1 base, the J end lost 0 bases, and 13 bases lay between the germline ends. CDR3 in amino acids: CASSQVGQLLAKNIQYF. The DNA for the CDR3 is TGCGCCAGCAGCCAAGTCGGACAGTTACTAGCCAAAAACATTCAGTACTTC.

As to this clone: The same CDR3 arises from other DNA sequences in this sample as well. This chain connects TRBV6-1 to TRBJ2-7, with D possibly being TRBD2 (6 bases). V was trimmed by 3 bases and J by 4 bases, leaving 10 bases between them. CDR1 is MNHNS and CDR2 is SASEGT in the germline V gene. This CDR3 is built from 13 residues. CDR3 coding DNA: TGTGCCAGCAGTGATGAAGGGAGGTACGAGCAGTACTTC. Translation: CASSDEGRYEQYF.

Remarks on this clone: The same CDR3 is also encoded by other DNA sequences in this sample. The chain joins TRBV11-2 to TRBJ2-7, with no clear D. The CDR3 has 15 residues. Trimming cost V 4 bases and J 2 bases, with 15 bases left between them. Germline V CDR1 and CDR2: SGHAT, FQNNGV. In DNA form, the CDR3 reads TGTGCCAGCAGCTCCATCCATAAGAACCCCTACGAGCAGTACTTC. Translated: CASSSIHKNPYEQYF.

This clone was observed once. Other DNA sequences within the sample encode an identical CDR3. In nucleotides, the CDR3 is TGTGCCAGCAGCCTAACCTACGAGCAGTACTTC. Protein: CASSLTYEQYF. The chain employs TRBV11-2 and TRBJ2-7; D not resolved. The germline V gene encodes CDR1 SGHAT and CDR2 FQNNGV. The V gene lost 5 bases and the J gene lost 2 bases, with 4 bases spanning the gap. CDR3 length: 11 amino acids.

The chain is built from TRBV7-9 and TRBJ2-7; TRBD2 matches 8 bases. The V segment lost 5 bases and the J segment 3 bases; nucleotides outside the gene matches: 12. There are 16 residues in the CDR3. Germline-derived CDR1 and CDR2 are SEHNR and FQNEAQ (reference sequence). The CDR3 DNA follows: TGTGCCAGCAGCCCCCTGGGCAGCGGGAGCTTCTACGAGCAGTACTTC. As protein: CASSPLGSGSFYEQYF.

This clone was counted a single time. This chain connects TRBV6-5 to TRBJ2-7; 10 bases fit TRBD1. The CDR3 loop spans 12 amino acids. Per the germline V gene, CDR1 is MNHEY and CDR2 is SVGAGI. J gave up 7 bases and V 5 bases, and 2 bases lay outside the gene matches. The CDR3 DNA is TGTGCCAGCAGTAGGACAGGGGGTGAGCAGTACTTC. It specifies CASSRTGGEQYF.

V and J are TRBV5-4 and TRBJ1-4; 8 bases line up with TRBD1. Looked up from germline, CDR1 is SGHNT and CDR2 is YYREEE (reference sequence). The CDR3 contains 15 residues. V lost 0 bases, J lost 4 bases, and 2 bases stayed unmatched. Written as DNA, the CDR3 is TGTGCCAGCAGCTTGGCGGGACAGGTTAATGAAAAACTGTTTTTT. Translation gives CASSLAGQVNEKLFF.

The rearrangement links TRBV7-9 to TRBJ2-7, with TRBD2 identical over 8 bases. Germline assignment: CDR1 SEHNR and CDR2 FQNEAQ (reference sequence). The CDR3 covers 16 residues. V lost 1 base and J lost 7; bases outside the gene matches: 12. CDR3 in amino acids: CASSLGAGGDLREQYF. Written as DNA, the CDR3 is TGTGCCAGCAGCTTAGGAGCCGGGGGGGATTTAAGGGAGCAGTACTTC.

CDR3 region: CSVVVGRLYGYTF. The CDR3 nucleotides are TGCAGCGTTGTTGTAGGGCGGCTCTATGGCTACACCTTC. This chain uses TRBV29-1 with TRBJ1-2; no firm D call. The CDR3 has 13 residues. The germline V gene encodes CDR1 SQVTM and CDR2 ANQGSEA. The V and J ends lost 4 bases and 4 bases respectively, with 13 bases between them.

The CDR3 DNA reads TGTGCCAGCGCACGGGTGGACGCGAAAGACAATGAGCAGTTCTTC. Protein sequence: CASARVDAKDNEQFF. The chain recombines TRBV11-2 with TRBJ2-1; no reliable D call. The germline CDR1 and CDR2 sequences are SGHAT and FQNNGV. There are 15 residues in the CDR3. V lost 8 bases and J lost 5, with 19 bases in between.

CDR3 protein: CASSPGTGGLGEAFF. CDR3 bases: TGTGCCAGCAGTCCAGGGACAGGGGGCTTAGGTGAAGCTTTCTTT. V gene TRBV27 combines with J gene TRBJ1-1; 12 bases agree with TRBD1. Per germline, CDR1 MNHEY and CDR2 SMNVEV (reference sequence). The CDR3 spans 15 residues. V was pared by 5 bases and J by 7 bases, with 8 bases of the junction left unmatched.

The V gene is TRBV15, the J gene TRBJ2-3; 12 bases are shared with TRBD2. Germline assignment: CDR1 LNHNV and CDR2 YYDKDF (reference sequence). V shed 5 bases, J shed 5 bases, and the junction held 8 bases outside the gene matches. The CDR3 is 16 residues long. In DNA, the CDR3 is TGTGCCACCAGCTTTAGACTAGCGGGAGATAGAGATACGCAGTATTTT. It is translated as CATSFRLAGDRDTQYF. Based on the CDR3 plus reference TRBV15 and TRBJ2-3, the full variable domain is DAMVIQNPRYQVTQFGKPVTLSCSQTLNHNVMYWYQQKSSQAPKLLFHYYDKDFNNEADTPDNFQSRRPNTSFCFLDIRSPGLGDTAMYLCATSFRLAGDRDTQYFGPGTRLTVL.

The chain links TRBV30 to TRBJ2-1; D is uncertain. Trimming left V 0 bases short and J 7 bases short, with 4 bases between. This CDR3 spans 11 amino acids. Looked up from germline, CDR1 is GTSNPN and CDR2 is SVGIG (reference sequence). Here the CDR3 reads CAWSVHNEQFF. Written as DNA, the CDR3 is TGTGCCTGGAGTGTACATAATGAGCAGTTCTTC.

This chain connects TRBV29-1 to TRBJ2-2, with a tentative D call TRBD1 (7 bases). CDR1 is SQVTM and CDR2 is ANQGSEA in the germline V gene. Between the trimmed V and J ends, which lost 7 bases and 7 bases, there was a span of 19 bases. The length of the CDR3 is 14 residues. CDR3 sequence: CSAGRQGEGGELFF. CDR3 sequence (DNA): TGCAGCGCCGGGAGACAGGGTGAGGGCGGGGAGCTGTTTTTT.

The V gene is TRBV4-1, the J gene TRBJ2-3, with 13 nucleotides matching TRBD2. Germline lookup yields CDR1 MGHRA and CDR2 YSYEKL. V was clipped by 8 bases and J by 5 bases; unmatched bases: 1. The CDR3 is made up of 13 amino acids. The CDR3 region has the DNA TGCGCCAGCGGACTAGCGGGAGAAGATACGCAGTATTTT. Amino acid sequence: CASGLAGEDTQYF.

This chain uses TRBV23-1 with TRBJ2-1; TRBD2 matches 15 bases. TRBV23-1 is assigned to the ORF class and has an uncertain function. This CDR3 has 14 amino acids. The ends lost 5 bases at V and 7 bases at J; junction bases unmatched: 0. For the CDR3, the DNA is TGCGCCAGCAGTGGGACTAGCGGGAGGAATGAGCAGTTCTTC. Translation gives CASSGTSGRNEQFF.

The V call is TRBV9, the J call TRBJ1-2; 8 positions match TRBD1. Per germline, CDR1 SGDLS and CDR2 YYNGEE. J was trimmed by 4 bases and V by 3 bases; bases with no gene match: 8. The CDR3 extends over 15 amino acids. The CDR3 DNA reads TGTGCCAGCAGCGAGTCGACAGGGGTTACCTATGGCTACACCTTC. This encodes CASSESTGVTYGYTF.

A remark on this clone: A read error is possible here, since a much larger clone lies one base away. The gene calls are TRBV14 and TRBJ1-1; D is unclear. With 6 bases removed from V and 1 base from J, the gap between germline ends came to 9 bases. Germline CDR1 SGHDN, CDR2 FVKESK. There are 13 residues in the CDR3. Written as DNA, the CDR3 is TGTGCCAGCAGTTACTCGAGGAACACTGAAGCTTTCTTT. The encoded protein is CASSYSRNTEAFF.

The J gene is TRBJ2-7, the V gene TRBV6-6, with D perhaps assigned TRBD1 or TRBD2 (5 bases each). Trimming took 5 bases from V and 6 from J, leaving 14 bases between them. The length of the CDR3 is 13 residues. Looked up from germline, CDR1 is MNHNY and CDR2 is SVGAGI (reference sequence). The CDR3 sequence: CASSRDRIGEQYF. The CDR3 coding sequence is TGTGCCAGCAGTCGGGACCGAATCGGCGAGCAGTACTTC.

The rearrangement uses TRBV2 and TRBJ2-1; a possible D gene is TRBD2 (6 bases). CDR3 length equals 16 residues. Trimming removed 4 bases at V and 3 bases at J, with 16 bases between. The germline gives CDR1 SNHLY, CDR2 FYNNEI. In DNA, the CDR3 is TGTGCCAGCAGTGGTAAACCGGGACTCCTCTACAATGAGCAGTTCTTC. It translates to CASSGKPGLLYNEQFF.

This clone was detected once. The CDR3 coding sequence is TGCGCCAGCAGCTTGGCATTTCTCGGCGTTAACACTGAAGCTTTCTTT. This gives the protein CASSLAFLGVNTEAFF. The chain uses TRBV5-1 and TRBJ1-1, with D unresolved. Trimming stripped 0 bases from V and 2 bases from J, with 14 bases between. Per germline, CDR1 SGHRS and CDR2 YFSETQ. This CDR3 comprises 16 residues.